This record looks at one T cell receptor (beta chain) sequence and its context. Its antigen is as yet unknown. A junction boundary mismatches the germline segment, possibly from a read error. The data originate from a study of T cells in Graves' hyperthyroidism and ophthalmopathy. Regarding the study as a whole: The model forecast ophthalmopathy, anticipating it by a median about 6.5 months before onset.

TCR beta CDR3 sequences were amplified from RNA transcripts. During a first-round RT-PCR of the TCR CDR3, the HTBI primer set was used. TCRdb recomputed calls from the multiplex PCR reads with MiXCR, one row per CDR3 protein. The sample holds about 700,000 distinct CDR3 sequences; 14% are singletons and the top ten take roughly a tenth. This CDR3 comprises 15 residues. Germline V gives CDR1 SGHNT, CDR2 YYREEE (reference sequence). Thyroid ultrasound and orbital computed tomography, with clinical symptoms and serum thyroxine and TRAb, informed diagnoses. The sequencing sample was made of blood. The TCR comes from a woman aged 18 to 35 with Graves' hyperthyroidism. V and J are TRBV5-4 and TRBJ2-5; TRBD1 aligns across 11 bases. The chain's CDR3 is CASSWTGGLGEIQYF. CDR3 DNA: TGTGCCAGCAGCTGGACAGGGGGCTTGGGGGAGATCCAGTACTTC. Based on the CDR3 plus reference TRBV5-4 and TRBJ2-5, the full variable domain is ETGVTQSPTHLIKTRGQQVTLRCSSQSGHNTVSWYQQALGQGPQFIFQYYREEENGRGNFPPRFSGLQFPNYSSELNVNALELDDSALYLCASSWTGGLGEIQYFGPGTRLLVL.